This TCR beta chain was observed in a study of T cell responses to AZD1222 COVID-19 vaccine. Germline values: CDR1 SGHRS, CDR2 YFSETQ. The CDR3 has 16 amino acids. V gave up 0 bases and J gave up 7 bases, with 14 bases separating them. A note on this clone: Its specificity is not known.

Study-level results: It was only a handful of AZD1222 recipients who were seropositive at baseline. Donors were mostly white British, more females; clonal diversity possibly underestimated.

Repertoires were generated with immunoSEQ multiplex PCR, while TCRdb's copy carries only in-frame clones and drops some. The data hold approximately 120,000 clones, with 70% to 90% observed a single time. The chain combines TRBV5-1 with TRBJ1-6, with D tentatively TRBD1 (6 bases). The TCR originated in an adult in good health. The input for sequencing was peripheral blood, taken on day 0 of AZD1222 vaccination. The CDR3 DNA is TGCGCCAGCAGCTTGGAGGGAGGGGGAAACAATTCACCCCTCCACTTT. Protein: CASSLEGGGNNSPLHF.